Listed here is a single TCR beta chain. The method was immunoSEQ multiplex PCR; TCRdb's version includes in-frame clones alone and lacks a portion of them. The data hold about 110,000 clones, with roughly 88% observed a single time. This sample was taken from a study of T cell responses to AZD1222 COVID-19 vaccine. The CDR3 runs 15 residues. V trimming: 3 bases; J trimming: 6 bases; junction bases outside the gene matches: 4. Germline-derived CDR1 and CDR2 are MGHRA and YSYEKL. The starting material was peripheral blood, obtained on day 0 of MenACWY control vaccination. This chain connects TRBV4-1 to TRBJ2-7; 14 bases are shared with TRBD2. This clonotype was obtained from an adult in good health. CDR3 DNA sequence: TGCGCCAGCAGCCAGGGACTAGCGGGAGTATCCGAGCAGTACTTC. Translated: CASSQGLAGVSEQYF.